One T cell receptor beta chain is described in this entry. The data originate from a study of OX40 agonist ivuxolimab in advanced cancers. At the level of the study: The dose-escalation group included hepatocellular carcinoma, melanoma, renal cell carcinoma and head and neck cancer. Partial responses occurred in Three dose-escalation patients, one with hepatocellular carcinoma and two with cutaneous melanoma.

TCRdb keeps only in-frame clones here, not all; method: immunoSEQ multiplex PCR. The table lists 60,000 to 100,000 clones, less than 85% of them singletons. Trimming left V 0 bases short and J 4 bases short, with 13 bases between. The CDR3 totals 15 residues. The germline CDR1 and CDR2 sequences are MNHNS and SASEGT. The sample here was CD4+ or CD8+ T cells sorted from blood, taken in a trial of the OX40 agonist ivuxolimab. The V gene is TRBV6-1, the J gene TRBJ2-7; weak D call: TRBD1 (6 bases). The clonotype was recovered from an adult with an advanced solid tumor such as melanoma, head and neck, liver or kidney cancer. CDR3 in amino acids: CASSEAPTGYYEQYF. For the CDR3, the DNA is TGTGCCAGCAGTGAAGCGCCGACAGGTTATTACGAGCAGTACTTC.